Following are 30 T cell receptor beta chains from one sample sequenced in a study of shared clonotypes between healthy human individuals. Sequencing was performed with immunoSEQ multiplex PCR; in TCRdb, only in-frame clones are kept and a portion is missing. The table shows approximately 2.4 million clones, with more than 90% occurring only once. The sequenced sample consisted of naive CD4+ T cells sorted from blood. Subset here: CD45RA+ positively selected. These receptors all stem from a man aged 18 to 35 in good health.

The chain joins TRBV5-1 to TRBJ1-1; TRBD1 is a possible D gene (6 bases). Looked up from germline, CDR1 is SGHRS and CDR2 is YFSETQ. Trimming removed 4 bases from V and 1 base from J, with 14 bases in between. The CDR3 loop spans 15 amino acids. The CDR3 sequence is CASSGTTGQNTEAFF. CDR3 nucleotide sequence: TGCGCCAGCAGCGGTACGACAGGACAGAACACTGAAGCTTTCTTT.

V is TRBV7-2 and J is TRBJ1-4; 8 positions match TRBD1. V shed 2 bases and J 2 bases; nucleotides not matched to a gene: 7. Germline V CDR1 and CDR2: SGHTA, FQGNSA. The CDR3 totals 17 residues. The CDR3 protein is CASSLRQGLRTNEKLFF. CDR3 DNA sequence: TGTGCCAGCAGCTTAAGACAGGGGCTGCGGACTAATGAAAAACTGTTTTTT.

CDR3 bases: TGTGCCAGCAGCCGGCCCACTAGCGGGGTAGGAGAGACCCAGTACTTC. Translated, it gives CASSRPTSGVGETQYF. The chain carries TRBV5-4 and TRBJ2-5; 10 bases are a match to TRBD2. The CDR3 has 16 amino acids. J lost 4 bases, V lost 4 bases, and 10 bases had no gene match. The germline V gene has CDR1 SGHNT and CDR2 YYREEE (reference sequence). The whole variable domain, remainder taken from reference TRBV5-4 and TRBJ2-5, is ETGVTQSPTHLIKTRGQQVTLRCSSQSGHNTVSWYQQALGQGPQFIFQYYREEENGRGNFPPRFSGLQFPNYSSELNVNALELDDSALYLCASSRPTSGVGETQYFGPGTRLLVL.

The sample holds one count of this clone. This chain joins TRBV15 and TRBJ2-3; 12 bases align to TRBD2. Trimming took 6 bases from V and 2 from J; bases not matched to a gene: 6. The CDR3 runs 16 residues. Looked up from germline, CDR1 is LNHNV and CDR2 is YYDKDF (reference sequence). CDR3 sequence reads: CATSRLAGAPTDTQYF. The CDR3 DNA is TGTGCCACCAGTCGACTAGCGGGGGCGCCCACAGATACGCAGTATTTT. Variable domain in full (rest from reference TRBV15 and TRBJ2-3): DAMVIQNPRYQVTQFGKPVTLSCSQTLNHNVMYWYQQKSSQAPKLLFHYYDKDFNNEADTPDNFQSRRPNTSFCFLDIRSPGLGDTAMYLCATSRLAGAPTDTQYFGPGTRLTVL.

In the case of this clone: This same CDR3 is encoded by further DNA sequences in the sample. The gene calls are TRBV7-9 and TRBJ2-5, with no clear D. Germline loops: CDR1 SEHNR, CDR2 FQNEAQ (reference sequence). The V end lost 2 bases, the J end lost 4 bases, and 5 bases lay between the germline ends. The CDR3 sequence is 12 residues long. CDR3 coding DNA: TGTGCCAGCAGCTTAAAGGGAGAGACCCAGTACTTC. Translating it yields CASSLKGETQYF.

About this clone itself: This sample also contains other DNA sequences that code for the same CDR3. The V gene is TRBV7-9, the J gene TRBJ1-2, with a possible D match to TRBD1 (5 bases). Germline loops: CDR1 SEHNR, CDR2 FQNEAQ (reference sequence). V lost 1 base to trimming and J lost 2 bases, with 5 bases between them. The length of the CDR3 is 13 residues. The CDR3 DNA reads as TGTGCCAGCAGCTTAGGACAGAACTATGGCTACACCTTC. Protein: CASSLGQNYGYTF.

J is TRBJ2-7 and V is TRBV19; 7 positions agree with TRBD1. Germline CDR1 reads LNHDA; CDR2 reads SQIVND (reference sequence). The ends lost 3 bases at V and 4 bases at J; junction bases unmatched: 6. This CDR3 comprises 14 residues. The CDR3 is CASSIRDREYEQYF. CDR3 nucleotide sequence: TGTGCCAGTAGTATTAGGGACAGAGAGTACGAGCAGTACTTC. Looking up the rest from reference TRBV19 and TRBJ2-7 gives the full variable domain: DGGITQSPKYLFRKEGQNVTLSCEQNLNHDAMYWYRQDPGQGLRLIYYSQIVNDFQKGDIAEGYSVSREKKESFPLTVTSAQKNPTAFYLCASSIRDREYEQYFGPGTRLTVT.

This chain uses TRBV4-1 with TRBJ2-5, with D possibly matching TRBD1 (5 bases). Germline CDR1 and CDR2: MGHRA and YSYEKL. The CDR3 totals 16 residues. Trimming left V 0 bases short and J 2 bases short, with 13 bases between. The CDR3, as DNA: TGCGCCAGCAGCCAAGACGGCAAGCCAGGGCAAGAGACCCAGTACTTC. It yields the protein CASSQDGKPGQETQYF.

The rearrangement uses TRBV7-6 and TRBJ2-1; TRBD2 matches at 12 bases. The CDR3 consists of 16 residues. Germline lookup yields CDR1 SGHVS and CDR2 FNYEAQ. V shed 5 bases, J shed 4 bases, and the junction held 6 bases outside the gene matches. The CDR3 sequence is CASSLTSGGTYNEQFF. The CDR3 region has the DNA TGTGCCAGCAGCCTAACTAGCGGGGGGACATACAATGAGCAGTTCTTC.

The rearrangement uses TRBV9 and TRBJ1-1, with 7 positions matching TRBD1. V lost 2 bases to trimming and J lost 3 bases; unmatched junction nucleotides: 1. The CDR3 contains 13 residues. Germline assignment: CDR1 SGDLS and CDR2 YYNGEE. The CDR3 sequence: CASSVQGDTEAFF. The CDR3 DNA is TGTGCCAGCAGCGTGCAGGGGGACACTGAAGCTTTCTTT.

This clone was seen only once. The CDR3 DNA is TGCGCCAGCAGCCAAGATGAGAGAAATTATGGCTACACCTTC. This translates into CASSQDERNYGYTF. The chain is built from TRBV4-1 and TRBJ1-2; D unclear. Trimming stripped 0 bases from V and 5 bases from J, with 10 bases between. In germline, CDR1 is MGHRA, CDR2 YSYEKL. The CDR3 runs 14 residues.

The gene calls are TRBV4-3 and TRBJ2-3, with D perhaps matching TRBD1 (6 bases). V lost 4 bases and J lost 6, with 17 bases in between. Germline CDR1 reads LGHNA; CDR2 reads YSLEER. This CDR3 is 15 amino acids long. The CDR3 region is CASSPGDRAVDTQYF. The DNA for the CDR3 is TGCGCCAGCAGCCCAGGGGACCGTGCTGTGGATACGCAGTATTTT.

The CDR3 loop reads CASSFVTGANVLTF. The CDR3 DNA reads TGCGCCAGCAGCTTTGTGACTGGGGCCAACGTCCTGACTTTC. The chain is built from TRBV5-1 and TRBJ2-6; D not resolved. Germline values: CDR1 SGHRS, CDR2 YFSETQ. Trimming shortened V by 2 bases and J by 2 bases, and 5 bases separated the two germline ends. The CDR3 length is 14 residues.

The chain is built from TRBV6-1 and TRBJ2-3; 8 positions agree with TRBD2. This CDR3 spans 17 amino acids. With 2 bases clipped from V and 0 bases from J, the junction kept 7 bases outside the gene matches. Germline CDR1 MNHNS, CDR2 SASEGT. The CDR3 loop is CASSETGRGRSTDTQYF. CDR3 sequence (DNA): TGTGCCAGCAGTGAAACCGGGAGGGGCCGTAGCACAGATACGCAGTATTTT.

This chain connects TRBV29-1 to TRBJ2-1; TRBD2 matches at 8 bases. The CDR3 is 14 residues long. With 7 bases clipped from V and 2 bases from J, the junction kept 7 bases outside the gene matches. Germline assignment: CDR1 SQVTM and CDR2 ANQGSEA. CDR3 residues: CSAVAGSAYNEQFF. CDR3 sequence (DNA): TGCAGCGCCGTAGCGGGGAGTGCCTACAATGAGCAGTTCTTC.

The CDR3 region is CASSVRHSAIYF. CDR3 in DNA: TGTGCCAGCAGTGTAAGACATTCGGCCATATATTTT. This rearrangement joins TRBV2 to TRBJ1-3; D is unresolved. V was cut by 4 bases and J by 11 bases, with 12 bases left in between. CDR1 is SNHLY, CDR2 FYNNEI, per germline. The CDR3 has 12 amino acids. The whole variable domain, filled in from reference TRBV2 and TRBJ1-3, reads EPEVTQTPSHQVTQMGQEVILRCVPISNHLYFYWYRQILGQKVEFLVSFYNNEISEKSEIFDDQFSVERPDGSNFTLKIRSTKLEDSAMYFCASSVRHSAIYFGEGSWLTVV.

The genes are TRBV5-1 and TRBJ2-3, with 8 bases that match TRBD1. J gave up 1 base and V 4 bases, and 5 bases lay outside the gene matches. The CDR3 runs 15 residues. Germline values: CDR1 SGHRS, CDR2 YFSETQ. The CDR3 loop is CASSADRAGTDTQYF. The CDR3 coding sequence is TGCGCCAGCAGCGCGGACAGGGCGGGCACAGATACGCAGTATTTT. Supplemented by reference TRBV5-1 and TRBJ2-3, the full variable domain reads KAGVTQTPRYLIKTRGQQVTLSCSPISGHRSVSWYQQTPGQGLQFLFEYFSETQRNKGNFPGRFSGRQFSNSRSEMNVSTLELGDSALYLCASSADRAGTDTQYFGPGTRLTVL.

The CDR3 DNA sequence: TGCAGCGCTGGAGGGGACTCTGGGGCCAACGTCCTGACTTTC. Translating gives CSAGGDSGANVLTF. This sequence joins TRBV29-1 and TRBJ2-6; D is possibly TRBD2 (6 bases). The length of the CDR3 is 14 residues. Germline V gene sequence: CDR1 SQVTM, CDR2 ANQGSEA. V lost 7 bases and J 0 bases, leaving 10 bases between the germline ends.

This chain uses TRBV7-8 with TRBJ2-2; D is undetermined. The CDR3 is made up of 15 amino acids. Germline V gene lookup returns CDR1 SGHVS and CDR2 FQNEAQ. V gave up 7 bases and J gave up 2 bases, with 14 bases separating them. The CDR3 DNA reads as TGTGCCAGCACCCCCTCGGGCTTAAACACCGGGGAGCTGTTTTTT. As protein: CASTPSGLNTGELFF.

The CDR3 sequence is CASSLLLGNTEAFF. As DNA, the CDR3 is TGTGCCAGCAGCTTACTATTAGGGAACACTGAAGCTTTCTTT. J is TRBJ1-1 and V is TRBV7-2; no clear D. The CDR3 covers 14 residues. V lost 2 bases and J lost 1, with 8 bases in between. Germline V gene sequence: CDR1 SGHTA, CDR2 FQGNSA.

The chain uses TRBV2 and TRBJ2-7; either TRBD1 or TRBD2 may supply D (5 bases each). This CDR3 contains 13 residues. Germline V gene sequence: CDR1 SNHLY, CDR2 FYNNEI. V lost 7 bases to trimming and J lost 7 bases, with 17 bases between them. The CDR3 DNA reads as TGTGCCAGCAACGGGGACCATCCGTGGGAGCAGTACTTC. Translation: CASNGDHPWEQYF. Complete variable domain (other parts from reference TRBV2 and TRBJ2-7): EPEVTQTPSHQVTQMGQEVILRCVPISNHLYFYWYRQILGQKVEFLVSFYNNEISEKSEIFDDQFSVERPDGSNFTLKIRSTKLEDSAMYFCASNGDHPWEQYFGPGTRLTVT.

The chain couples TRBV10-3 to TRBJ1-4; D is ambiguous. The CDR3 loop spans 13 amino acids. Germline-derived CDR1 and CDR2 are ENHRY and SYGVKD. Trimming cost V 9 bases and J 8 bases, with 16 bases left between them. The CDR3 DNA reads TGTGCCATTTTACTAGTATGGAACGAAAAACTGTTTTTT. This codes for CAILLVWNEKLFF.

V and J are TRBV7-2 and TRBJ2-7, with D perhaps given as TRBD1 or TRBD2 (6 bases each). Germline V gives CDR1 SGHTA, CDR2 FQGNSA. V was cut by 1 base and J by 2 bases, with 12 bases left in between. The CDR3 is 15 amino acids. DNA for the CDR3: TGTGCCAGCAGCTTAGGGCAGGGGAGGCCCTACGAGCAGTACTTC. Amino acid sequence: CASSLGQGRPYEQYF. The full variable domain, rest sourced from reference TRBV7-2 and TRBJ2-7, is GAGVSQSPSNKVTEKGKDVELRCDPISGHTALYWYRQSLGQGLEFLIYFQGNSAPDKSGLPSDRFSAERTGGSVSTLTIQRTQQEDSAVYLCASSLGQGRPYEQYFGPGTRLTVT.

This chain joins TRBV19 and TRBJ1-5, with D possibly TRBD1 on 5 matching bases. CDR3 size: 15 residues. Trimming cost V 3 bases and J 4 bases, with 13 bases left between them. Germline V gives CDR1 LNHDA, CDR2 SQIVND (reference sequence). CDR3 in amino acids: CASSIEQGQNQPQHF. For the CDR3, the DNA is TGTGCCAGTAGTATCGAGCAGGGTCAGAATCAGCCCCAGCATTTT. The entire variable domain, with the rest obtained from reference TRBV19 and TRBJ1-5, is as follows: DGGITQSPKYLFRKEGQNVTLSCEQNLNHDAMYWYRQDPGQGLRLIYYSQIVNDFQKGDIAEGYSVSREKKESFPLTVTSAQKNPTAFYLCASSIEQGQNQPQHFGDGTRLSIL.

The V call is TRBV5-6, the J call TRBJ2-7, with D possibly TRBD1 on 6 matching bases. The CDR3 length is 15 residues. The V and J ends lost 4 bases and 4 bases respectively, with 18 bases between them. The germline V gene has CDR1 SGHDT and CDR2 YYEEEE. CDR3 DNA sequence: TGTGCCAGCAGCCCGGGTACAAACAGGGCGTACGAGCAGTACTTC. This codes for CASSPGTNRAYEQYF. Complete variable domain (other parts from reference TRBV5-6 and TRBJ2-7): DAGVTQSPTHLIKTRGQQVTLRCSPKSGHDTVSWYQQALGQGPQFIFQYYEEEERQRGNFPDRFSGHQFPNYSSELNVNALLLGDSALYLCASSPGTNRAYEQYFGPGTRLTVT.

The V call is TRBV5-5, the J call TRBJ1-2; no reliable D call. This CDR3 comprises 14 residues. Germline-derived CDR1 and CDR2 are SGHKS and YYEKEE (reference sequence). Trimming shortened V by 0 bases and J by 4 bases, and 10 bases separated the two germline ends. The CDR3 spells CASSLADGTYGYTF. CDR3 coding DNA: TGTGCCAGCAGCTTGGCTGACGGTACCTATGGCTACACCTTC.

Remarks on this clone: Different DNA sequences within this sample yield the same CDR3. This chain joins TRBV11-2 and TRBJ2-7; unclear D gene. With 1 base removed from V and 3 bases from J, the gap between germline ends came to 7 bases. The CDR3 loop spans 13 amino acids. The germline CDR1 and CDR2 sequences are SGHAT and FQNNGV. The CDR3 bases are TGTGCCAGCAGCTTAGGCTCCGTCTACGAGCAGTACTTC. Residues: CASSLGSVYEQYF.

The V gene is TRBV4-1, the J gene TRBJ1-2; 9 nucleotides line up with TRBD1. The ends lost 5 bases at V and 1 base at J; junction bases unmatched: 11. The CDR3 runs to 17 residues. Germline-derived CDR1 and CDR2 are MGHRA and YSYEKL. The CDR3: CASSGGQGPEINYGYTF. The CDR3 nucleotides are TGCGCCAGCAGCGGGGGACAGGGACCTGAAATTAACTATGGCTACACCTTC.

With respect to this clone: The same CDR3 also results from other DNA sequences found in this sample. The genes are TRBV5-1 and TRBJ2-7, with D perhaps TRBD2 (6 bases). Germline CDR1 and CDR2: SGHRS and YFSETQ. CDR3 length: 12 amino acids. V gave up 3 bases and J gave up 3 bases, with 7 bases separating them. The CDR3 is CASSSSDYEQYF. The DNA for the CDR3 is TGCGCCAGCAGCTCTAGCGACTACGAGCAGTACTTC.

Comment on this clone: This specimen includes other DNA sequences encoding the same CDR3. The V and J genes are TRBV5-1 and TRBJ1-2, with D unresolved. The CDR3 contains 13 residues. The V end lost 4 bases, the J end lost 1 base, and 8 bases lay between the germline ends. Germline V lookup: CDR1 SGHRS, CDR2 YFSETQ. The CDR3 sequence is CASSPPSNYGYTF. The CDR3 DNA reads as TGCGCCAGCAGCCCACCAAGTAACTATGGCTACACCTTC.